Here is one T cell receptor beta chain with its context. Profiled with immunoSEQ multiplex PCR; TCRdb holds only in-frame clones, not every one. The top ten hold less than 1.2% of the sample, which has 300,000 to 400,000 clones, roughly nine tenths seen once. This sample was included in a study of blood T cell repertoires in COVID-19. Study overall: The United States, Italy and Spain provided the acute and convalescent COVID-19 samples.

Individuals aged about 18 to 95 years were recruited from about two dozen US areas. The germline CDR1 and CDR2 sequences are LGHNA and YSLEER. CDR3 length: 21 amino acids. Trimming cost V 4 bases and J 0 bases; bases outside gene matches: 13. The sequenced material came from PBMCs or T cells enriched from blood (not recorded which). The clonotype comes from a man aged 18 to 29 who had recovered from COVID-19. The rearrangement links TRBV4-3 to TRBJ2-1; 15 bases map to TRBD2. CDR3 loop: CASSRSKGLAGGPGSYNEQFF. The CDR3 bases are TGCGCCAGCAGCCGGTCTAAGGGACTAGCGGGAGGCCCCGGCTCCTACAATGAGCAGTTCTTC.